The rows below give T cell receptor beta chains drawn from one sample of a study of spatial heterogeneity in lung cancer. TCRdb passed the 5' RACE reads through MiXCR, listing each CDR3 protein once. The sample holds some 8,000 distinct CDR3 sequences, 9% to 10% seen once. The sequencing here drew on lung tumor tissue, taken at surgery. The receptor set was obtained from a male donor with early-stage non-small cell lung cancer. CDR3s include the opening cysteine and the closing phenylalanine or tryptophan. Fields, in order: J gene, D gene, V gene, clone size, CDR3 protein, CDR3 DNA. The D gene is left open where the match is weak. Expanded clones are given a class, and other clones once, few, many or no size at all.

TRBJ2-3,.,TRBV7-8,many,CASSANGGTFVRTDTQYF,TGTGCCAGCAGCGCTAACGGGGGCACCTTCGTTCGCACAGATACGCAGTATTTT
TRBJ2-1,TRBD2,TRBV2,many,CASSRLAGGNYNEQFF,TGTGCCAGCAGTAGGTTAGCGGGGGGAAACTACAATGAGCAGTTCTTC
TRBJ2-5,.,TRBV3-1,many,CASSQDRRTPYQETQYF,TGTGCCAGCAGCCAAGACCGGCGGACACCCTACCAAGAGACCCAGTACTTC
TRBJ2-3,TRBD2,TRBV12-3/TRBV12-4,many,CASTGLAASTDTQYF,TGTGCCAGCACAGGACTAGCAGCTAGCACAGATACGCAGTATTTT
TRBJ1-6,.,TRBV27,medium-sized,CASTSLAGLNSPLHF,TGTGCCAGCACCTCCCTGGCAGGACTTAATTCACCCCTCCACTTT
TRBJ2-1,TRBD2,TRBV12-3/TRBV12-4,medium-sized,CASSQTSGVKDEQFF,TGTGCCAGCAGCCAGACTAGCGGGGTAAAGGATGAGCAGTTCTTC
TRBJ2-2,.,TRBV12-3/TRBV12-4,many,CASSFSGRSGTGELFF,TGTGCCAGCAGTTTTAGTGGGAGGTCGGGCACCGGGGAGCTGTTTTTT
TRBJ1-2,.,TRBV6-6,medium-sized,CASNEFNYGYTF,TGTGCCAGCAATGAGTTTAACTATGGCTACACCTTC
TRBJ2-6,.,TRBV28,many,CASSLLGNRKAGANVLTF,TGTGCCAGCAGTTTATTGGGGAACAGAAAAGCTGGGGCCAACGTCCTGACTTTC
TRBJ2-3,.,TRBV12-3/TRBV12-4,many,CASSLVLPGGTDTQYF,TGTGCCAGCAGTTTAGTTCTCCCGGGAGGCACAGATACGCAGTATTTT
TRBJ1-1,.,TRBV12-3/TRBV12-4,medium-sized,CASNQGHLDTEAFF,TGTGCCAGCAATCAGGGACACCTTGACACTGAAGCTTTCTTT
TRBJ1-2,.,TRBV7-2,.,CASSLSEAGYGYTF,TGTGCCAGCAGCTTATCGGAGGCGGGCTATGGCTACACCTTC
TRBJ1-5,.,TRBV6-1,many,CASRSNGGGSQPQHF,TGTGCCAGCAGGTCGAACGGGGGGGGCTCTCAGCCCCAGCATTTT
TRBJ2-3,.,TRBV12-3/TRBV12-4,many,CASSQGGYGTDTQYF,TGTGCCAGCAGTCAGGGGGGCTATGGCACAGATACGCAGTATTTT
TRBJ2-1,TRBD2,TRBV3-1,.,CASRSGSRNEQFF,TGTGCCAGCAGAAGCGGGAGCCGGAATGAGCAGTTCTTC
TRBJ1-3,.,TRBV20-1,many,CSARAAQGINSGNTIYF,TGCAGTGCTAGAGCGGCCCAGGGCATTAACTCTGGAAACACCATATATTTT
TRBJ1-2,TRBD1,TRBV4-1,medium-sized,CASSQVVTGINYGYTF,TGCGCCAGCAGCCAAGTGGTGACAGGGATCAACTATGGCTACACCTTC
TRBJ1-2,TRBD1,TRBV19,many,CASRDRGNYGYTF,TGTGCCAGTAGGGACAGGGGTAACTATGGCTACACCTTC
TRBJ1-2,TRBD1,TRBV5-5,many,CASSWTGTANYGYTF,TGTGCCAGCAGTTGGACTGGGACAGCTAACTATGGCTACACCTTC
TRBJ1-5,TRBD1,TRBV20-1,many,CSAGGGNNQPQHF,TGCAGTGCGGGAGGGGGCAACAATCAGCCCCAGCATTTT
TRBJ1-2,.,TRBV28,many,CASRGRQVLNYGYTF,TGTGCCAGCAGAGGCAGACAGGTGTTAAACTATGGCTACACCTTC
TRBJ1-4,.,TRBV28,many,CASRSGHPNEKLFF,TGTGCCAGCAGATCGGGACACCCGAATGAAAAACTGTTTTTT
TRBJ1-6,.,TRBV14,.,CASSQETRGSPLHF,TGTGCCAGCAGCCAAGAAACACGGGGTTCACCCCTCCACTTT
TRBJ2-3,.,TRBV10-3,many,CAISEKGRDFTDTQYF,TGTGCCATCAGTGAAAAAGGGCGGGACTTCACAGATACGCAGTATTTT
TRBJ1-5,.,TRBV9,many,CASSVGSLGQPQHF,TGTGCCAGCAGCGTAGGTTCGTTGGGTCAGCCCCAGCATTTT
TRBJ1-2,TRBD1,TRBV12-3/TRBV12-4,many,CASSIIQGVYGYTF,TGTGCCAGCAGTATAATACAGGGGGTCTATGGCTACACCTTC
TRBJ1-5,TRBD1,TRBV3-1,many,CASSQGDPGQGPNSNQPQHF,TGTGCCAGCAGCCAAGGCGACCCGGGACAGGGACCTAATAGCAATCAGCCCCAGCATTTT
TRBJ1-5,.,TRBV28,.,CASSFSQDYQPQHF,TGTGCCAGCAGTTTCTCACAGGATTATCAGCCCCAGCATTTT
TRBJ1-5,.,TRBV19,.,CASSIGGAGNQPQHF,TGTGCCAGTAGTATAGGTGGGGCAGGCAATCAGCCCCAGCATTTT
TRBJ2-3,TRBD2,TRBV5-1,once,CASATQGLAGDTQYF,TGCGCCAGCGCGACCCAGGGACTAGCGGGAGATACGCAGTATTTT
TRBJ2-7,.,TRBV5-1,medium-sized,CASSLGQGGEQYF,TGCGCCAGCAGCTTGGGACAGGGAGGCGAGCAGTACTTC
TRBJ1-5,TRBD1,TRBV27,.,CASSLSGTGGYQPQHF,TGTGCCAGCAGTTTATCGGGGACAGGGGGCTATCAGCCCCAGCATTTT
TRBJ1-2,.,TRBV10-2,many,CASSVRTETGYTF,TGCGCCAGCAGTGTAAGGACGGAGACTGGCTACACCTTC
TRBJ2-2,TRBD2,TRBV28,many,CASRPPPGLPTGELFF,TGTGCCAGCAGACCTCCCCCGGGACTACCCACCGGGGAGCTGTTTTTT
TRBJ2-1,TRBD1,TRBV24-1,many,CATRGTGRIEQFF,TGTGCCACCAGGGGGACAGGCCGTATAGAGCAGTTCTTC
TRBJ2-2,.,TRBV20-1,many,CSARGTGELFF,TGCAGTGCTAGGGGCACCGGGGAGCTGTTTTTT
TRBJ1-6,.,TRBV7-3,many,CASSLKGQNSPLHF,TGTGCCAGCAGCTTAAAAGGACAGAATTCACCCCTCCACTTT
TRBJ1-2,.,TRBV20-1,many,CSVLSVQGNYGYTF,TGCAGTGTCTTGTCGGTACAGGGCAACTATGGCTACACCTTC
TRBJ2-5,.,TRBV11-2,many,CASSFRGGTTFLETQYF,TGTGCCAGCAGTTTTAGGGGAGGAACTACCTTCCTGGAGACCCAGTACTTC
TRBJ1-2,.,TRBV5-6,many,CASSWGGRSYGYTF,TGTGCCAGCAGCTGGGGGGGACGGTCCTATGGCTACACCTTC
TRBJ1-1,.,TRBV11-3,.,CASSLGGTIPEAFF,TGTGCCAGCAGCTTAGGGGGTACGATCCCTGAAGCTTTCTTT
TRBJ1-1,.,TRBV6-2/TRBV6-3,many,CASSYSSITEAFF,TGTGCCAGCAGTTACTCGTCGATTACTGAAGCTTTCTTT
TRBJ1-5,.,TRBV11-2,medium-sized,CASRGNDYEPQHF,TGTGCCAGCAGGGGTAATGATTATGAGCCCCAGCATTTT
TRBJ2-1,.,TRBV6-1,many,CASDGLIFNEQFF,TGTGCCAGCGACGGATTGATATTCAATGAGCAGTTCTTC
TRBJ2-5,.,TRBV9,many,CASSVDSQETQYF,TGTGCCAGCAGCGTAGACAGTCAAGAGACCCAGTACTTC
TRBJ2-2,TRBD2,TRBV28,medium-sized,CASSTSGGYTGELFF,TGTGCCAGCAGTACTAGCGGGGGGTACACCGGGGAGCTGTTTTTT